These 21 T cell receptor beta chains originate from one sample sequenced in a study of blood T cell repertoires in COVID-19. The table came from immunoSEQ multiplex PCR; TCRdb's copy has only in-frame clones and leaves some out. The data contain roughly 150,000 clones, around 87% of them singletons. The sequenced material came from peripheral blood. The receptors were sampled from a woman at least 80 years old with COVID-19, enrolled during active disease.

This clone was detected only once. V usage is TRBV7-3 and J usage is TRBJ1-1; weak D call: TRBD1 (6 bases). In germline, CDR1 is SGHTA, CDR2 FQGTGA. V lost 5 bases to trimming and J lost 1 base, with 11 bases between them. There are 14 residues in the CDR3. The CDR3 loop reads CASSPQQGNTEAFF. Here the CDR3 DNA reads TGTGCCAGCAGCCCCCAACAGGGGAACACTGAAGCTTTCTTT.

The CDR3 DNA sequence: TGTGCCAGCTCTCCTCGACAGAACATCGAAGCTTTCTTT. Translation gives CASSPRQNIEAFF. This chain connects TRBV18 to TRBJ1-1, with D possibly matching TRBD1 (5 bases). Trimming took off 6 bases at V and 8 bases at J, with 16 bases between the two ends. CDR1 is KGHSH and CDR2 is LQKENI in the germline V gene. The CDR3 is 13 amino acids.

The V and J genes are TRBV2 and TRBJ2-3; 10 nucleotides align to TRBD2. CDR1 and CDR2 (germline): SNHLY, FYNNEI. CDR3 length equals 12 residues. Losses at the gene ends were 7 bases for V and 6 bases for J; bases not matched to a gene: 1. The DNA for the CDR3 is TGTGCCAGCAAGCGGGAGGGGGATACGCAGTATTTT. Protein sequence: CASKREGDTQYF.

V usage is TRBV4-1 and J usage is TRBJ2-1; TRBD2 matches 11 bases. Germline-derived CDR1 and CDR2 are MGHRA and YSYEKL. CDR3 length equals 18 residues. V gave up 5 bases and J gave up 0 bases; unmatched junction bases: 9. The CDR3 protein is CASSFPSGGLSSYNEQFF. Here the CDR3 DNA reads TGCGCCAGCAGCTTCCCTAGCGGGGGGCTGAGCTCCTACAATGAGCAGTTCTTC.

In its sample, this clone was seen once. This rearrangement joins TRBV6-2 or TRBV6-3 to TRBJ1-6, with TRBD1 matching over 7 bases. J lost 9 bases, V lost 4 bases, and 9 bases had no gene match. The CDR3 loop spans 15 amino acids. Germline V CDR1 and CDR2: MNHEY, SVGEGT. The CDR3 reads CASSLPGQILSPLHF. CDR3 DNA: TGTGCCAGCAGTTTACCGGGACAGATCCTTTCACCCCTCCACTTT.

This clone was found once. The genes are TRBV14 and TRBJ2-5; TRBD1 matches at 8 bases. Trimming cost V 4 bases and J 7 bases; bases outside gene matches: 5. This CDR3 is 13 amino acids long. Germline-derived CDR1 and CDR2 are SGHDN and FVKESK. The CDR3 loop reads CASSRGQGGTQYF. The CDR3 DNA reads TGTGCCAGCAGCCGAGGACAGGGAGGGACCCAGTACTTC.

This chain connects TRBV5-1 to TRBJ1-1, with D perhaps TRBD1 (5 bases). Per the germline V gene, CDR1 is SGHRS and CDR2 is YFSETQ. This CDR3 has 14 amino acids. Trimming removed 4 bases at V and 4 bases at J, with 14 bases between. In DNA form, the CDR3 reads TGCGCCAGCAGCCGGGGGGGTCTCGGCACTGAAGCTTTCTTT. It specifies CASSRGGLGTEAFF.

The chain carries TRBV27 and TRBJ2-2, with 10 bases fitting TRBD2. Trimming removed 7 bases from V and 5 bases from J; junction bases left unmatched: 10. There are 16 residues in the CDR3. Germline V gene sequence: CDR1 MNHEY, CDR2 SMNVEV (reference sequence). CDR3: CASKTLVAGGTGELFF. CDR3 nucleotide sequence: TGTGCCAGCAAGACCTTGGTAGCGGGAGGTACCGGGGAGCTGTTTTTT.

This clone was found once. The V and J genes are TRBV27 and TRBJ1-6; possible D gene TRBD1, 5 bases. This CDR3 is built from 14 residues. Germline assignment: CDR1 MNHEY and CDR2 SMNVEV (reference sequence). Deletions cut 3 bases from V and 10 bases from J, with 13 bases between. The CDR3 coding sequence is TGTGCCAGCAGTTTCGGAGGGGTTCGGTCACCCCTCCACTTT. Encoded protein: CASSFGGVRSPLHF.

The CDR3 nucleotides are TGTGCCAGCAGCTGGGGACAGAGCCGCTACGAGCAGTACTTC. This sequence encodes CASSWGQSRYEQYF. The rearrangement links TRBV7-9 to TRBJ2-7; TRBD1 agrees at 7 bases. The trim removed 4 bases at V and 3 bases at J, leaving 6 bases unmatched. Germline CDR1 SEHNR, CDR2 FQNEAQ (reference sequence). The CDR3 is 14 residues long. Full variable domain (remainder filled in from reference TRBV7-9 and TRBJ2-7): DTGVSQNPRHKITKRGQNVTFRCDPISEHNRLYWYRQTLGQGPEFLTYFQNEAQLEKSRLLSDRFSAERPKGSFSTLEIQRTEQGDSAMYLCASSWGQSRYEQYFGPGTRLTVT.

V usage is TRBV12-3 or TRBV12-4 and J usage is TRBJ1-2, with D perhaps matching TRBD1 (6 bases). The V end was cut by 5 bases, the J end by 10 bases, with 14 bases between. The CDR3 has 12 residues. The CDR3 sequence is CASSPVTGIYTF. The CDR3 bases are TGTGCCAGCAGTCCCGTCACAGGGATCTACACCTTC.

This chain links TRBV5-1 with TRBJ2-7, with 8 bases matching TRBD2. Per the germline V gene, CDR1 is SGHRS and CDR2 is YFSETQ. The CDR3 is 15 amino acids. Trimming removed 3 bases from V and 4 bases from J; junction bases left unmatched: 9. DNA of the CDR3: TGCGCCAGCAGCTACGTAGCGGGAATTGAATACGAGCAGTACTTC. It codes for CASSYVAGIEYEQYF.

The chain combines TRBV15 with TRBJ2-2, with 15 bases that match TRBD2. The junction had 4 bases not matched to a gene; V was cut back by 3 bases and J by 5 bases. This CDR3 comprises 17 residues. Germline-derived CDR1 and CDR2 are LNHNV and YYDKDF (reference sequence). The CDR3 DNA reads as TGTGCCACCAGCAGCGGGACTAGCGGGAGGCAAACCGGGGAGCTGTTTTTT. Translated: CATSSGTSGRQTGELFF.

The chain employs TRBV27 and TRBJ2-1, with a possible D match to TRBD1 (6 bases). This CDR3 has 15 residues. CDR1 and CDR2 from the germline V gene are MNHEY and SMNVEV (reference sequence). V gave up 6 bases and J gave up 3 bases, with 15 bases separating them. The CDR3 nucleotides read TGTGCCAGCAGGGGGGCGGATTCCTTCTACAATGAGCAGTTCTTC. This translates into CASRGADSFYNEQFF.

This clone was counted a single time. CDR3 bases: TGTGCCAGCAGCTTACCTGGGAGCTCCTACAATGAGCAGTTCTTC. It translates to CASSLPGSSYNEQFF. The chain joins TRBV7-9 to TRBJ2-1; the D gene is possibly TRBD2 (5 bases). Germline V lookup: CDR1 SEHNR, CDR2 FQNEAQ (reference sequence). The CDR3 is 15 residues long. V was cut by 2 bases and J by 0 bases, with 8 bases left in between.

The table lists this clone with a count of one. This CDR3 is CASSDRTSGRDTQYF. DNA for the CDR3: TGTGCCAGCAGTGACCGGACTAGCGGGAGAGATACGCAGTATTTT. The chain carries TRBV6-4 and TRBJ2-3, with 13 positions matching TRBD2. CDR1 MRHNA and CDR2 SNTAGT come from the germline V gene. J was trimmed by 5 bases and V by 2 bases; bases with no gene match: 1. The CDR3 loop spans 15 amino acids.

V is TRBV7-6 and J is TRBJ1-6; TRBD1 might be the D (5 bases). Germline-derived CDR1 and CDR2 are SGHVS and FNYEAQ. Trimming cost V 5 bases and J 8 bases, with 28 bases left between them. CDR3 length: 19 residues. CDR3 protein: CASSPRAGGSTQRYSPLHF. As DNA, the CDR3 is TGTGCCAGCAGCCCTAGGGCCGGGGGGAGCACCCAAAGGTATTCACCCCTCCACTTT. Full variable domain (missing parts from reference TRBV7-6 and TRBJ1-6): GAGVSQSPRYKVTKRGQDVALRCDPISGHVSLYWYRQALGQGPEFLTYFNYEAQQDKSGLPNDRFSAERPEGSISTLTIQRTEQRDSAMYRCASSPRAGGSTQRYSPLHFGNGTRLTVT.

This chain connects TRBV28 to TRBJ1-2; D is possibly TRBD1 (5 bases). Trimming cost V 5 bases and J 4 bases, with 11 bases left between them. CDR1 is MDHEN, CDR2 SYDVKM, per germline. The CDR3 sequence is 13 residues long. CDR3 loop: CASSPRQLYGYTF. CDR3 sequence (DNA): TGTGCCAGCAGTCCACGACAGCTCTATGGCTACACCTTC.

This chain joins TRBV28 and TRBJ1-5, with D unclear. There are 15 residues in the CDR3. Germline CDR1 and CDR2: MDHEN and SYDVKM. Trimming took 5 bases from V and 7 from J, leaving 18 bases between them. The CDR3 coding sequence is TGTGCCAGCAGTCTTCATGGGAACGGAGGCCAGCCCCAGCATTTT. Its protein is CASSLHGNGGQPQHF.

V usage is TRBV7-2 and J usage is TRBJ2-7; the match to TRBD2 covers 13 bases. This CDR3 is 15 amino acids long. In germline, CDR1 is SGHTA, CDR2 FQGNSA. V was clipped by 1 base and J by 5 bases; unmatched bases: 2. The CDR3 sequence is CASSLELAGGNEQYF. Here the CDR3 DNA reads TGTGCCAGCAGCTTAGAACTAGCGGGAGGGAACGAGCAGTACTTC. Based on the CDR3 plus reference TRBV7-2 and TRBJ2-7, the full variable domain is GAGVSQSPSNKVTEKGKDVELRCDPISGHTALYWYRQSLGQGLEFLIYFQGNSAPDKSGLPSDRFSAERTGGSVSTLTIQRTQQEDSAVYLCASSLELAGGNEQYFGPGTRLTVT.

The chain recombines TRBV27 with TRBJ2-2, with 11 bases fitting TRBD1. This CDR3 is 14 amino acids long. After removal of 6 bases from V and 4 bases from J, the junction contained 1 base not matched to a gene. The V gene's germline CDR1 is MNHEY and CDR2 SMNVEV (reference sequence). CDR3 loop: CASRGTGGTGELFF. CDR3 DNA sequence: TGTGCCAGCAGAGGGACAGGGGGCACCGGGGAGCTGTTTTTT.